This entry concerns a single TCR beta chain. As yet, its antigen is unknown. Germline V gene lookup returns CDR1 SGHDN and CDR2 FVKESK. This CDR3 has 14 residues. V gave up 0 bases and J gave up 4 bases, with 9 bases separating them. This sample is part of a study of CD8 T cells in Susac syndrome. Study outcomes and limitations: Expansion of clones was not seen in the CD4+ T cell repertoires of Susac syndrome.

Diagnostic criteria defined recently for definite or probable disease were met by the Susac syndrome patients. It was negative isolation that provided the CD8+ and CD4+ T cells, whereas TEMRA cells were enriched by FACS. A quantity of roughly 0.5 to 1 ug RNA underwent reverse transcription using random hexamers. The TCR beta CDR3 was amplified by immunoSEQ multiplex PCR across 54 Vbeta, 13 Jbeta. TCRdb reprocessed the immunoSEQ multiplex PCR reads via MiXCR and lists one record per CDR3 protein. Of roughly 250,000 distinct CDR3 sequences listed, about 96% are singletons. This TCR derives from a human donor with Susac syndrome. Sequenced material: CD4+ T cells from PBMCs. The V and J genes are TRBV14 and TRBJ1-1; a weak D match, TRBD1 (5 bases). In DNA form, the CDR3 reads TGTGCCAGCAGCCAAGATGCGAGGGGCACTGAAGCTTTCTTT. Protein product: CASSQDARGTEAFF.